The 20 T cell receptor beta chains in this list originate from one sample, sequenced in a study of T cell responses to AZD1222 COVID-19 vaccine. Using immunoSEQ multiplex PCR, the repertoire was profiled, and TCRdb retains in-frame clones only, with some absent. This table has 100,000 to 120,000 clones, around 93% appearing once. The sequenced sample was peripheral blood, obtained 28 days after the second AZD1222 dose. Receptors originate from an adult who received the AZD1222 COVID-19 vaccine.

V gene TRBV6-5 combines with J gene TRBJ2-7, with TRBD2 identical over 9 bases. The CDR3 loop spans 14 amino acids. Germline V gives CDR1 MNHEY, CDR2 SVGAGI. Germline trimming cut 5 bases from V and 5 bases from J; bases unmatched to any gene: 7. In DNA form, the CDR3 reads TGTGCCAGCAGTCCTAGCGGGGAGTTCCACGAGCAGTACTTC. Protein: CASSPSGEFHEQYF.

The CDR3, as DNA: TGTGCCAGCGGGCAAGGCGGCTCCTACAATGAGCAGTTCTTC. This translates into CASGQGGSYNEQFF. The chain combines TRBV3-1 (or the pseudogene TRBV3-2) with TRBJ2-1; D unclear. V was shortened by 8 bases and J by 0 bases, with 11 bases between the two germline ends. CDR3 length equals 14 residues. In germline, CDR1 is LGHDT, CDR2 YNNKEL (reference sequence).

The chain has TRBV11-2 and TRBJ1-2, with TRBD1 matching over 7 bases. Germline assignment: CDR1 SGHAT and CDR2 FQNNGV. V was pared by 2 bases and J by 5 bases, with 8 bases of the junction left unmatched. This CDR3 is built from 15 residues. The CDR3 DNA reads TGTGCCAGCAGCTTATTTCAGGGGGACTGGTATGGCTACACCTTC. This codes for CASSLFQGDWYGYTF.

V is TRBV7-9 and J is TRBJ1-1; the D is unclear. Germline V gene sequence: CDR1 SEHNR, CDR2 FQNEAQ (reference sequence). V was cut by 8 bases and J by 8 bases, with 15 bases left in between. The CDR3 is 12 residues long. The CDR3 spells CASGWWASEAFF. The DNA of the CDR3 is TGTGCCAGCGGGTGGTGGGCCAGCGAAGCTTTCTTT.

This chain connects TRBV5-4 to TRBJ2-2; TRBD2 agrees at 10 bases. V was pared by 2 bases and J by 6 bases, with 4 bases of the junction left unmatched. The germline V gene has CDR1 SGHNT and CDR2 YYREEE (reference sequence). There are 15 residues in the CDR3. DNA of the CDR3: TGTGCCAGCAGCTTCCCCGGGACTAGCGCCGGGGAGCTGTTTTTT. Its protein product is CASSFPGTSAGELFF.

V and J are TRBV4-1 and TRBJ2-1; 11 positions match TRBD2. The J segment lost 8 bases and the V segment lost 1 base, leaving 4 bases of the junction unmatched. This CDR3 region has 15 residues. The germline V gene encodes CDR1 MGHRA and CDR2 YSYEKL. The DNA of the CDR3 is TGCGCCAGCAGCCAAGTTGGTAGCGGGGGGGATGAGCAGTTCTTC. Its protein product is CASSQVGSGGDEQFF.

This chain links TRBV6-6 with TRBJ1-5; D is ambiguous. Germline V gives CDR1 MNHNY, CDR2 SVGAGI (reference sequence). V shed 5 bases and J shed 4 bases, with 6 bases lying between them. This CDR3 region has 12 residues. Here the CDR3 DNA reads TGTGCCAGCAGTCCCCTTAATCAGCCCCAGCATTTT. It translates to CASSPLNQPQHF.

The chain carries TRBV6-2 or TRBV6-3 and TRBJ2-1, with D maybe TRBD1 (5 bases). CDR1 is MNHEY and CDR2 is SVGEGT in the germline V gene. V lost 6 bases, J lost 6 bases, and 12 bases lay in between. The CDR3 length is 13 residues. The CDR3 coding sequence is TGTGCCAGCAGCGAATCCAGGGCCAATGAGCAGTTCTTC. Protein: CASSESRANEQFF.

The sample holds one count of this clone. The chain carries TRBV9 and TRBJ1-2, with 8 bases lining up with TRBD1. V gave up 3 bases and J gave up 8 bases; unmatched junction bases: 9. CDR1 SGDLS and CDR2 YYNGEE come from the germline V gene. CDR3 length: 14 residues. The CDR3 loop is CASSGGGQGEGYTF. CDR3 DNA sequence: TGTGCCAGCAGCGGTGGAGGACAGGGTGAAGGCTACACCTTC. Based on the CDR3 plus reference TRBV9 and TRBJ1-2, the full variable domain is DSGVTQTPKHLITATGQRVTLRCSPRSGDLSVYWYQQSLDQGLQFLIQYYNGEERAKGNILERFSAQQFPDLHSELNLSSLELGDSALYFCASSGGGQGEGYTFGSGTRLTVV.

This clone was recorded once. J is TRBJ1-4 and V is TRBV19, with a possible D match to TRBD1 (5 bases). V was trimmed by 5 bases and J by 8 bases, leaving 18 bases between them. Germline V lookup: CDR1 LNHDA, CDR2 SQIVND (reference sequence). This CDR3 comprises 15 residues. The CDR3 reads CASSPQGRVKEKLFF. The CDR3 region has the DNA TGTGCCAGTAGTCCGCAAGGCAGGGTGAAAGAAAAACTGTTTTTT.

The chain employs TRBV10-3 and TRBJ2-7, with 8 bases identical to TRBD1. The CDR3 sequence is 14 residues long. Germline lookup yields CDR1 ENHRY and CDR2 SYGVKD. J gave up 3 bases and V 2 bases, and 3 bases lay outside the gene matches. CDR3 bases: TGTGCCATCAGTGAGGGGGACAGGTTCTACGAGCAGTACTTC. It encodes CAISEGDRFYEQYF.

V and J are TRBV20-1 and TRBJ1-3, with no clear D. Germline V CDR1 and CDR2: DFQATT, SNEGSKA (reference sequence). This CDR3 comprises 11 residues. Here the CDR3 DNA reads TGCTCTGTCAGCTCTGGAAACACCATATATTTT. Residues: CSVSSGNTIYF.

This clone has just a few counts. This chain uses TRBV21-1 with TRBJ1-2; the D call of TRBD1 is as the table states it, not checked on the DNA. TRBV21-1 is classified as a pseudogene. The CDR3 contains 16 residues. CDR3 sequence reads: CASPLRQLNDDYGYTF. The CDR3 DNA sequence: TGTGCCAGCCCCCTTAGACAGCTAAACGATGACTATGGCTACACCTTC.

The gene calls are TRBV2 and TRBJ2-5; D is undetermined. The CDR3 loop spans 13 amino acids. V was trimmed by 10 bases and J by 6 bases, leaving 18 bases between them. CDR1 SNHLY and CDR2 FYNNEI come from the germline V gene. CDR3 bases: TGTGCCACCCAGCGAGGCACCCATCAGACCCAGTACTTC. It yields the protein CATQRGTHQTQYF.

This chain connects TRBV19 to TRBJ2-3, with TRBD2 matching over 12 bases. The CDR3 contains 16 residues. The V segment lost 9 bases and the J segment 3 bases; nucleotides outside the gene matches: 10. The germline CDR1 and CDR2 sequences are LNHDA and SQIVND (reference sequence). The CDR3 loop reads CASALGLAGMTDTQYF. The CDR3, as DNA: TGTGCCAGCGCGTTAGGACTAGCGGGGATGACAGATACGCAGTATTTT.

V gene TRBV6-2 or TRBV6-3 combines with J gene TRBJ1-2; D is unresolved. This CDR3 region has 11 residues. The germline V and J ends were trimmed by 1 base and 7 bases, with 4 bases remaining between them. Germline lookup yields CDR1 MNHEY and CDR2 SVGEGT. The CDR3 DNA follows: TGTGCCAGCAGTTACTTGCGTGGCTACACCTTC. Amino acid sequence: CASSYLRGYTF.

The chain carries TRBV5-6 and TRBJ2-1; D unclear. Trimming pared 7 bases from V and 5 bases from J, leaving 4 bases between. Germline V gene sequence: CDR1 SGHDT, CDR2 YYEEEE. CDR3 length: 10 amino acids. CDR3 coding DNA: TGTGCCAGCGGGAACAATGAGCAGTTCTTC. Protein sequence: CASGNNEQFF.

The rearrangement joins TRBV5-1 to TRBJ1-1; D is unresolved. The CDR3 runs 11 residues. V lost 0 bases and J 3 bases, leaving 0 bases between the germline ends. Germline V gene data show CDR1 as SGHRS and CDR2 as YFSETQ. The DNA for the CDR3 is TGCGCCAGCAGCTTGGACACTGAAGCTTTCTTT. It codes for CASSLDTEAFF.

The chain combines TRBV10-2 with TRBJ2-7, with 8 positions matching TRBD2. Per germline, CDR1 WSHSY and CDR2 SAAADI. There are 14 residues in the CDR3. Trimming at V came to 5 bases and at J to 5 bases, leaving 8 bases not matched to a gene. CDR3 residues: CASSLREGLDEQYF. CDR3 DNA sequence: TGCGCCAGCAGTTTACGGGAGGGCCTCGACGAGCAGTACTTC.

This clone was recorded once. The chain joins TRBV11-2 to TRBJ1-1; D call uncertain. Trimming removed 4 bases from V and 7 bases from J, with 13 bases in between. The CDR3 is 13 amino acids. Looked up from germline, CDR1 is SGHAT and CDR2 is FQNNGV. The CDR3 nucleotides read TGTGCCAGCAGCTCGGAGGGAGCCTATGAAGCTTTCTTT. As protein: CASSSEGAYEAFF.